A selection of T cell receptor beta chains follows, all from one sample in a study of cytomegalovirus exposure and HLA in healthy donors. Assay used: immunoSEQ multiplex PCR; TCRdb lists only in-frame clones, some missing. The profile shows about 150,000 clones, around 84% of them singletons. The material sequenced was PBMCs. The receptors here all came from a middle-aged woman in good health and CMV-seropositive. The CDR3 runs from the conserved cysteine through the conserved F or W. D genes are given only for firm matches. Clone size is given for some rows only: seen once, a few or many times, or a class if the clone is expanded.

cdr3_aa: CASQGDSTDTQYF
cdr3_nt: TGCGCCAGCCAGGGGGATAGCACAGATACGCAGTATTTT
clone_size: -
d_call: TRBD1
v_call: TRBV10-1
j_call: TRBJ2-3

cdr3_aa: CASSSIRDRPYEQYF
cdr3_nt: TGTGCCAGCAGCTCGATTCGGGACAGGCCTTACGAGCAGTACTTC
clone_size: -
d_call: TRBD1
v_call: TRBV11-2
j_call: TRBJ2-7

cdr3_aa: CASSPGGGTDTQYF
cdr3_nt: TGTGCCAGCAGCCCGGGGGGCGGCACAGATACGCAGTATTTT
clone_size: -
d_call: -
v_call: TRBV9
j_call: TRBJ2-3

cdr3_aa: CAWRREITRSGANVLTF
cdr3_nt: TGTGCCTGGAGAAGGGAGATAACGAGGTCTGGGGCCAACGTCCTGACTTTC
clone_size: -
d_call: -
v_call: TRBV30
j_call: TRBJ2-6

cdr3_aa: CASSRSGGSTDTQYF
cdr3_nt: TGTGCCAGCAGCCGATCAGGGGGATCGACAGATACGCAGTATTTT
clone_size: few
d_call: TRBD1
v_call: TRBV13
j_call: TRBJ2-3

cdr3_aa: CAWPRAGLPIMNTEAFF
cdr3_nt: TGTGCCTGGCCCCGTGCGGGCCTTCCTATTATGAACACTGAAGCTTTCTTT
clone_size: few
d_call: -
v_call: TRBV30
j_call: TRBJ1-1

cdr3_aa: CSVDRNTEAFF
cdr3_nt: TGCAGCGTGGACAGGAACACTGAAGCTTTCTTT
clone_size: -
d_call: -
v_call: TRBV29-1
j_call: TRBJ1-1

cdr3_aa: CASSINFIGAVSGNTIYF
cdr3_nt: TGTGCCAGTAGTATTAATTTCATAGGGGCGGTCTCTGGAAACACCATATATTTT
clone_size: once
d_call: -
v_call: TRBV19
j_call: TRBJ1-3

cdr3_aa: CASSMMGQAYTEAFF
cdr3_nt: TGTGCCAGTAGTATGATGGGGCAGGCTTACACTGAAGCTTTCTTT
clone_size: once
d_call: -
v_call: TRBV19
j_call: TRBJ1-1

cdr3_aa: CASSLSQGQGNEQFF
cdr3_nt: TGCGCCAGCAGCTTGAGCCAGGGACAGGGCAATGAGCAGTTCTTC
clone_size: once
d_call: TRBD1
v_call: TRBV5-1
j_call: TRBJ2-1

cdr3_aa: CAISEGTGVLPQETQYF
cdr3_nt: TGTGCCATCAGTGAGGGGACAGGGGTCCTACCCCAAGAGACCCAGTACTTC
clone_size: -
d_call: TRBD1
v_call: TRBV10-3
j_call: TRBJ2-5

cdr3_aa: CASSLGLDSDPTYNEQFF
cdr3_nt: TGTGCCAGCAGCTTGGGGTTGGACAGTGACCCCACCTACAATGAGCAGTTCTTC
clone_size: -
d_call: -
v_call: TRBV5-8
j_call: TRBJ2-1

cdr3_aa: CAISGRQGYGYTF
cdr3_nt: TGTGCCATCAGTGGCAGACAGGGCTATGGCTACACCTTC
clone_size: -
d_call: TRBD1
v_call: TRBV10-3
j_call: TRBJ1-2

cdr3_aa: CASSLTLAGRDTQYF
cdr3_nt: TGTGCCAGCAGCTTAACTCTAGCGGGGAGAGATACGCAGTATTTT
clone_size: -
d_call: TRBD2
v_call: TRBV7-3
j_call: TRBJ2-3

cdr3_aa: CASSDSWGQGNEQFF
cdr3_nt: TGTGCCAGCAGTGACTCCTGGGGGCAGGGCAATGAGCAGTTCTTC
clone_size: -
d_call: -
v_call: TRBV6-4
j_call: TRBJ2-1

cdr3_aa: CASSPSDRRLQTQYF
cdr3_nt: TGTGCCAGCAGCCCATCAGACAGAAGGTTACAGACCCAGTACTTC
clone_size: -
d_call: -
v_call: TRBV7-9
j_call: TRBJ2-5

cdr3_aa: CASSSRRSGRNNEQFF
cdr3_nt: TGTGCCAGCAGCTCTAGGCGTAGCGGGAGGAATAATGAGCAGTTCTTC
clone_size: -
d_call: TRBD2
v_call: TRBV11-1
j_call: TRBJ2-1

cdr3_aa: CAISLGPGVAKNIQYF
cdr3_nt: TGTGCCATCAGCTTGGGGCCTGGGGTAGCCAAAAACATTCAGTACTTC
clone_size: once
d_call: -
v_call: TRBV28
j_call: TRBJ2-4

cdr3_aa: CASSLQPGGRGNIQYF
cdr3_nt: TGTGCCAGCAGCCTGCAACCCGGGGGGAGGGGAAACATTCAGTACTTC
clone_size: -
d_call: TRBD2
v_call: TRBV13
j_call: TRBJ2-4

cdr3_aa: CASSPLNPGGPGTDTQYF
cdr3_nt: TGTGCCAGCTCACCACTCAATCCAGGGGGTCCTGGCACAGATACGCAGTATTTT
clone_size: -
d_call: TRBD1
v_call: TRBV18
j_call: TRBJ2-3

cdr3_aa: CASSRDYYNEQFF
cdr3_nt: TGTGCCAGCAGCCGGGACTACTACAATGAGCAGTTCTTC
clone_size: -
d_call: TRBD2
v_call: TRBV9
j_call: TRBJ2-1

cdr3_aa: CASSRRTSGINEQFF
cdr3_nt: TGTGCCAGCAGCCGCCGGACTAGCGGGATCAATGAGCAGTTCTTC
clone_size: -
d_call: TRBD2
v_call: TRBV13
j_call: TRBJ2-1

cdr3_aa: CAWIAGLYNEQFF
cdr3_nt: TGTGCCTGGATAGCGGGTCTCTACAATGAGCAGTTCTTC
clone_size: -
d_call: TRBD2
v_call: TRBV30
j_call: TRBJ2-1

cdr3_aa: CASSWSDSYEQYF
cdr3_nt: TGTGCCAGCAGTTGGAGCGACTCCTACGAGCAGTACTTC
clone_size: -
d_call: -
v_call: TRBV6-5
j_call: TRBJ2-7

cdr3_aa: CASSLGWSGLNNEQFF
cdr3_nt: TGTGCCAGCAGCTTAGGATGGAGCGGGCTCAACAATGAGCAGTTCTTC
clone_size: -
d_call: -
v_call: TRBV11-3
j_call: TRBJ2-1

cdr3_aa: CASSWARRSYEQYF
cdr3_nt: TGTGCCAGCAGTTGGGCGCGCCGCTCCTACGAGCAGTACTTC
clone_size: -
d_call: -
v_call: TRBV27
j_call: TRBJ2-7

cdr3_aa: CASSLGLGHSEQYF
cdr3_nt: TGTGCCAGCAGCTTGGGACTGGGGCACAGCGAGCAGTACTTC
clone_size: -
d_call: -
v_call: TRBV13
j_call: TRBJ2-7

cdr3_aa: CASSPPNRGFYEQYF
cdr3_nt: TGTGCCAGCTCACCACCCAACAGGGGGTTTTACGAGCAGTACTTC
clone_size: -
d_call: TRBD1
v_call: TRBV18
j_call: TRBJ2-7

cdr3_aa: CSAGTSGTTDTQYF
cdr3_nt: TGCAGCGCCGGGACTAGCGGGACCACAGATACGCAGTATTTT
clone_size: -
d_call: TRBD2
v_call: TRBV29-1
j_call: TRBJ2-3

cdr3_aa: CASSLRRIRRSYEQYF
cdr3_nt: TGCGCCAGCAGCCTCAGGAGGATTCGGCGCTCCTACGAGCAGTACTTC
clone_size: -
d_call: -
v_call: TRBV5-1
j_call: TRBJ2-7

cdr3_aa: CASSAGAPGYTF
cdr3_nt: TGTGCCAGCAGCGCAGGGGCTCCTGGCTACACCTTC
clone_size: -
d_call: -
v_call: TRBV5-4
j_call: TRBJ1-2

cdr3_aa: CASTPGTLNTEAFF
cdr3_nt: TGCGCCAGCACCCCGGGGACTTTGAACACTGAAGCTTTCTTT
clone_size: -
d_call: -
v_call: TRBV5-1
j_call: TRBJ1-1

cdr3_aa: CARSLCEGGTGELFF
cdr3_nt: TGTGCCAGAAGCCTTTGCGAAGGGGGAACCGGGGAGCTGTTTTTT
clone_size: -
d_call: -
v_call: TRBV5-3
j_call: TRBJ2-2

cdr3_aa: CASSTPGGYGYTF
cdr3_nt: TGTGCCAGCAGCACCCCGGGAGGCTATGGCTACACCTTC
clone_size: -
d_call: -
v_call: TRBV7-8
j_call: TRBJ1-2

cdr3_aa: CASSYRAGGGTGELFF
cdr3_nt: TGTGCCAGCAGTTACAGGGCGGGAGGGGGGACCGGGGAGCTGTTTTTT
clone_size: few
d_call: TRBD2
v_call: TRBV6-5
j_call: TRBJ2-2

cdr3_aa: CASSSGGSYQETQYF
cdr3_nt: TGTGCCAGCAGTTCCGGGGGGTCCTACCAAGAGACCCAGTACTTC
clone_size: -
d_call: TRBD2
v_call: TRBV27
j_call: TRBJ2-5

cdr3_aa: CASSLSGSSYEQYF
cdr3_nt: TGTGCCAGCAGCTTATCTGGTAGCTCCTACGAGCAGTACTTC
clone_size: -
d_call: -
v_call: TRBV7-2
j_call: TRBJ2-7

cdr3_aa: CASSVGSQLAGGEQYF
cdr3_nt: TGTGCCAGCAGCGTAGGTTCCCAACTAGCGGGGGGCGAGCAGTACTTC
clone_size: few
d_call: TRBD2
v_call: TRBV9
j_call: TRBJ2-7

cdr3_aa: CASSRTGAGELFF
cdr3_nt: TGTGCCAGCTCGCGGACTGGCGCCGGGGAGCTGTTTTTT
clone_size: -
d_call: -
v_call: TRBV18
j_call: TRBJ2-2

cdr3_aa: CASSYAGSGEKLFF
cdr3_nt: TGTGCCAGCAGTTACGCAGGGTCGGGCGAAAAACTGTTTTTT
clone_size: few
d_call: -
v_call: TRBV6-5
j_call: TRBJ1-4

cdr3_aa: CASSTRTFEAFF
cdr3_nt: TGTGCCAGCAGTACAAGGACATTTGAAGCTTTCTTT
clone_size: once
d_call: -
v_call: TRBV6-1
j_call: TRBJ1-1

cdr3_aa: CASSFDSREQYF
cdr3_nt: TGCGCCAGCAGCTTCGACTCCCGGGAGCAGTACTTC
clone_size: -
d_call: -
v_call: TRBV5-1
j_call: TRBJ2-7

cdr3_aa: CASSFRLSGEQYF
cdr3_nt: TGTGCCAGCAGTTTTCGGTTGTCGGGTGAGCAGTACTTC
clone_size: -
d_call: -
v_call: TRBV28
j_call: TRBJ2-7

cdr3_aa: CASSPKTGFQEAFF
cdr3_nt: TGTGCCAGCTCACCAAAAACGGGTTTTCAAGAAGCTTTCTTT
clone_size: -
d_call: -
v_call: TRBV18
j_call: TRBJ1-1

cdr3_aa: CASSQGDGSVNYEQYF
cdr3_nt: TGCGCCAGCAGCCAAGGAGACGGGAGTGTCAATTACGAGCAGTACTTC
clone_size: -
d_call: -
v_call: TRBV4-1
j_call: TRBJ2-7

cdr3_aa: CASSSAGAAYNEQFF
cdr3_nt: TGTGCTAGCAGCTCTGCAGGGGCTGCCTACAATGAGCAGTTCTTC
clone_size: few
d_call: -
v_call: TRBV7-7
j_call: TRBJ2-1

cdr3_aa: CAWSVGLAGVSLF
cdr3_nt: TGTGCCTGGAGTGTAGGACTAGCGGGGGTCTCACTCTTC
clone_size: -
d_call: TRBD2
v_call: TRBV30
j_call: TRBJ2-1

cdr3_aa: CASSTYPLPTDTQYF
cdr3_nt: TGTGCCAGCAGTACCTATCCCCTACCCACAGATACGCAGTATTTT
clone_size: -
d_call: -
v_call: TRBV27
j_call: TRBJ2-3

cdr3_aa: CATSRDPRQTSYEQYF
cdr3_nt: TGTGCCACCAGCAGAGATCCGAGACAGACCTCCTACGAGCAGTACTTC
clone_size: -
d_call: -
v_call: TRBV15
j_call: TRBJ2-7